The next 7 T cell receptor beta chains were all read from a single sample in a study of cytomegalovirus exposure and HLA in healthy donors. Only in-frame clones appear in the TCRdb table, and some are missing; sequencing was by immunoSEQ multiplex PCR. The sample has tens of thousands of clones; over 90% are singletons. The source material was PBMCs. The receptors were gathered from a man younger than 30 in good health and CMV-seronegative.

The chain employs TRBV28 and TRBJ1-1; no reliable D call. The V gene lost 2 bases and the J gene lost 4 bases, with 5 bases spanning the gap. The V gene's germline CDR1 is MDHEN and CDR2 SYDVKM. The CDR3 spans 12 residues. The CDR3 coding sequence is TGTGCCAGCAGTTTACTCGGCACTGAAGCTTTCTTT. This codes for CASSLLGTEAFF.

The rearrangement joins TRBV7-2 to TRBJ1-2, with 7 bases identical to TRBD1. V lost 5 bases and J lost 4; bases outside the gene matches: 13. The CDR3 extends over 16 amino acids. The germline V gene encodes CDR1 SGHTA and CDR2 FQGNSA. The CDR3 DNA reads TGTGCCAGCAGCACGAACCCGCGGACAGGAATCTATGGCTACACCTTC. This gives the protein CASSTNPRTGIYGYTF.

V usage is TRBV9 and J usage is TRBJ2-1, with 7 bases fitting TRBD2. The junction had 17 bases not matched to a gene; V was cut back by 2 bases and J by 12 bases. Germline loops: CDR1 SGDLS, CDR2 YYNGEE. The CDR3 totals 16 residues. The chain's CDR3 is CASSVGVAGRYEGQFF. For the CDR3, the DNA is TGTGCCAGCAGCGTTGGGGTAGCGGGTCGGTATGAGGGGCAGTTCTTC.

This chain links TRBV4-1 with TRBJ2-7, with TRBD1 as a possible D gene (6 bases). CDR1 and CDR2 from the germline V gene are MGHRA and YSYEKL. The CDR3 loop spans 14 amino acids. The V end was cut by 0 bases, the J end by 2 bases, with 8 bases between. The CDR3 reads CASSQDRGPYEQYF. DNA of the CDR3: TGCGCCAGCAGCCAAGACAGGGGCCCCTACGAGCAGTACTTC.

The rearrangement joins TRBV19 to TRBJ2-3, with D tentatively TRBD2 (5 bases). The CDR3 sequence is 16 residues long. The germline V gene has CDR1 LNHDA and CDR2 SQIVND (reference sequence). V was pared by 4 bases and J by 6 bases, with 20 bases between. The DNA for the CDR3 is TGTGCCAGTAGTAACCAACTAGGGAACTCACCCGATACGCAGTATTTT. Its protein is CASSNQLGNSPDTQYF.

The rearrangement joins TRBV6-5 to TRBJ1-1; the D gene is possibly TRBD1 (6 bases). CDR1 MNHEY and CDR2 SVGAGI come from the germline V gene. Between the trimmed V and J ends, which lost 4 bases and 1 base, there was a span of 13 bases. The CDR3 is 15 residues long. CDR3: CASSSSVRGNTEAFF. The CDR3 DNA sequence: TGTGCCAGCAGTTCCTCCGTCAGGGGGAACACTGAAGCTTTCTTT.

V gene TRBV6-5 combines with J gene TRBJ1-5; D is possibly TRBD1 (5 bases). CDR1 and CDR2 (germline): MNHEY, SVGAGI. Trimming pared 5 bases from V and 6 bases from J, leaving 17 bases between. The CDR3 has 15 amino acids. The CDR3: CASSGRTSGGQPQHF. As DNA, the CDR3 is TGTGCCAGCAGTGGGCGGACATCAGGCGGTCAGCCCCAGCATTTT.